A single sample gave rise to the 8 T cell receptor beta chains below, sequenced in a study of technical replicates of blood from a handful of donors. Repertoires were generated with immunoSEQ multiplex PCR, while TCRdb's copy carries only in-frame clones and drops some. This table holds under 85,000 clones, roughly 94% found once. Sequencing was performed on T cells isolated from PBMCs. Every receptor here comes from a human donor in good health.

The J gene is TRBJ1-2, the V gene TRBV10-3; 8 nucleotides agree with TRBD1. Per germline, CDR1 ENHRY and CDR2 SYGVKD. CDR3 length equals 13 residues. Trimming took 10 bases from V and 2 from J; bases not matched to a gene: 6. The CDR3 reads CASGAGGNYGYTF. The CDR3 nucleotides are TGTGCCAGTGGGGCAGGGGGCAACTATGGCTACACCTTC.

The chain recombines TRBV29-1 with TRBJ1-2; 8 bases align to TRBD1. V dropped 2 bases and J dropped 8; count of bases not matched to a gene: 10. Germline values: CDR1 SQVTM, CDR2 ANQGSEA. The CDR3 has 14 amino acids. CDR3: CSVETQIGQGGYTF. In DNA, the CDR3 is TGCAGCGTTGAAACCCAAATCGGACAGGGAGGCTACACCTTC. The variable domain in full, completed from reference TRBV29-1 and TRBJ1-2, reads SAVISQKPSRDICQRGTSLTIQCQVDSQVTMMFWYRQQPGQSLTLIATANQGSEATYESGFVIDKFPISRPNLTFSTLTVSNMSPEDSSIYLCSVETQIGQGGYTFGSGTRLTVV.

This chain links TRBV6-1 with TRBJ2-2; TRBD2 is a possible D gene (6 bases). Trimming left V 2 bases short and J 11 bases short, with 9 bases between. Germline-derived CDR1 and CDR2 are MNHNS and SASEGT. The CDR3 sequence is 12 residues long. The CDR3 protein is CASSEPGLELFF. The CDR3 nucleotides read TGTGCCAGCAGTGAACCGGGACTCGAGCTGTTTTTT.

The chain carries TRBV15 and TRBJ1-1, with D hard to call. The CDR3 spans 13 residues. Looked up from germline, CDR1 is LNHNV and CDR2 is YYDKDF (reference sequence). Between the trimmed V and J ends, which lost 2 bases and 7 bases, there was a span of 11 bases. The CDR3 nucleotides read TGTGCCACCAGCAGACCCGGGAGATATGAAGCTTTCTTT. As protein: CATSRPGRYEAFF.

The chain joins TRBV18 to TRBJ1-5, with unresolved D. Between the trimmed V and J ends, which lost 6 bases and 0 bases, there was a span of 12 bases. Germline V lookup: CDR1 KGHSH, CDR2 LQKENI. The CDR3 consists of 15 residues. CDR3 bases: TGTGCCAGCTCTCTAAATGCGGATAGCAATCAGCCCCAGCATTTT. This sequence encodes CASSLNADSNQPQHF.

This rearrangement joins TRBV5-1 to TRBJ1-4; D not resolved. Germline-derived CDR1 and CDR2 are SGHRS and YFSETQ. The length of the CDR3 is 12 residues. Trimming stripped 4 bases from V and 6 bases from J, with 7 bases between. This CDR3 reads CASSRRDEKLFF. In DNA form, the CDR3 reads TGCGCCAGCAGCCGAAGAGATGAAAAACTGTTTTTT. The whole variable domain, filled in from reference TRBV5-1 and TRBJ1-4, reads KAGVTQTPRYLIKTRGQQVTLSCSPISGHRSVSWYQQTPGQGLQFLFEYFSETQRNKGNFPGRFSGRQFSNSRSEMNVSTLELGDSALYLCASSRRDEKLFFGSGTQLSVL.

The table lists this clone with a count of one. CDR3 sequence (DNA): TGTGCCAGCAGCCCACCAATGACAGGAGCCACCTACGAGCAGTACTTC. Amino acids: CASSPPMTGATYEQYF. This chain links TRBV7-9 with TRBJ2-7; TRBD1 might be the D (6 bases). There are 16 residues in the CDR3. In germline, CDR1 is SEHNR, CDR2 FQNEAQ (reference sequence). V was cut by 5 bases and J by 2 bases, with 19 bases left in between.

The chain joins TRBV5-4 to TRBJ2-2; D is ambiguous. Trimming shortened V by 2 bases and J by 1 base, and 9 bases separated the two germline ends. The CDR3 runs to 15 residues. Germline values: CDR1 SGHNT, CDR2 YYREEE (reference sequence). In DNA, the CDR3 is TGTGCCAGCAGCTTTGAGCCCCTGAACACCGGGGAGCTGTTTTTT. Its translation is CASSFEPLNTGELFF.